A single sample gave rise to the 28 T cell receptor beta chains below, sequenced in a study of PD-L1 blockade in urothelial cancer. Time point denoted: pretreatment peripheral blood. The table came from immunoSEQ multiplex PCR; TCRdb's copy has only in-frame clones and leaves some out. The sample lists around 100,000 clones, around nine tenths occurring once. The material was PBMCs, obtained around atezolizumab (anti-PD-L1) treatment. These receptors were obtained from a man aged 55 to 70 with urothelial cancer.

The DNA for the CDR3 is TGTGCCAGCAGCCCCACCGACAGGGTGGACACCGGGGAGCTGTTTTTT. It codes for CASSPTDRVDTGELFF. The chain combines TRBV5-6 with TRBJ2-2; 7 bases map to TRBD1. The CDR3 loop spans 16 amino acids. Germline V lookup: CDR1 SGHDT, CDR2 YYEEEE. V trimming: 4 bases; J trimming: 3 bases; junction bases outside the gene matches: 9.

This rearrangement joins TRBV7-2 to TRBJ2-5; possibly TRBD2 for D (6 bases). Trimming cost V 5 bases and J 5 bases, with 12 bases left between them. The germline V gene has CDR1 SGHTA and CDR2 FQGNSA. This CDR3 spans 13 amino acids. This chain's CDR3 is CASSQSGAETQYF. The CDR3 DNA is TGTGCCAGCAGCCAATCGGGAGCGGAGACCCAGTACTTC. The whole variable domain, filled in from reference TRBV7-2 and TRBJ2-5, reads GAGVSQSPSNKVTEKGKDVELRCDPISGHTALYWYRQSLGQGLEFLIYFQGNSAPDKSGLPSDRFSAERTGGSVSTLTIQRTQQEDSAVYLCASSQSGAETQYFGPGTRLLVL.

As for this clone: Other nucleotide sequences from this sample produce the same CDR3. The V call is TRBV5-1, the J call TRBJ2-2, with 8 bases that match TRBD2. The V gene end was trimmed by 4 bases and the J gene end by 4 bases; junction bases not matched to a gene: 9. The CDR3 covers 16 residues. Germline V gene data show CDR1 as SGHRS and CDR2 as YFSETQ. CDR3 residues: CASSLRSGSGTGELFF. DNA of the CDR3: TGCGCCAGCAGCCTACGAAGCGGGAGCGGCACCGGGGAGCTGTTTTTT.

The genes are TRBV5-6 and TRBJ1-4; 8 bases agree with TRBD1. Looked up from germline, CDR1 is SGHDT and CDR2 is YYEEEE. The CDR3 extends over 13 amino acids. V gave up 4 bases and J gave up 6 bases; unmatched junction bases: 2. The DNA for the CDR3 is TGTGCCAGCAGCCCGACAGGGGATGAAAAACTGTTTTTT. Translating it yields CASSPTGDEKLFF.

The CDR3 loop reads CASSGLAGGGEQYF. In DNA, the CDR3 is TGTGCCAGCAGTGGACTAGCGGGGGGGGGCGAGCAGTACTTC. The genes are TRBV6-1 and TRBJ2-7, with 14 bases matching TRBD2. The V segment lost 4 bases and the J segment 6 bases; nucleotides outside the gene matches: 2. The CDR3 is 14 amino acids. CDR1 and CDR2 (germline): MNHNS, SASEGT.

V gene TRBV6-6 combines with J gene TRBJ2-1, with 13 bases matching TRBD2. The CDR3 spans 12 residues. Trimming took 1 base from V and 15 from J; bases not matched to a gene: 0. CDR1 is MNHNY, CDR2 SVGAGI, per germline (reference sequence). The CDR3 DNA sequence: TGTGCCAGCAGTTACTGGACTAGCGGGGGGTTCTTC. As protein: CASSYWTSGGFF.

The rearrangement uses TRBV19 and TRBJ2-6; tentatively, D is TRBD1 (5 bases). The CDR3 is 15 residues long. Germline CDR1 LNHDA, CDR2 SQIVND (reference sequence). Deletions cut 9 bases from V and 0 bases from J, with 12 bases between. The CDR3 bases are TGTGCCAGCGCAACAGGTCACTCTGGGGCCAACGTCCTGACTTTC. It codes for CASATGHSGANVLTF.

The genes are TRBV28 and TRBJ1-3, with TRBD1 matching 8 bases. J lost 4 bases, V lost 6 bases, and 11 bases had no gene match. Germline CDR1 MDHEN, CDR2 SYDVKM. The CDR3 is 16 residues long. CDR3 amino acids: CASRLGQGSVGNTIYF. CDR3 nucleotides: TGTGCCAGCAGACTCGGACAGGGTTCGGTAGGAAACACCATATATTTT.

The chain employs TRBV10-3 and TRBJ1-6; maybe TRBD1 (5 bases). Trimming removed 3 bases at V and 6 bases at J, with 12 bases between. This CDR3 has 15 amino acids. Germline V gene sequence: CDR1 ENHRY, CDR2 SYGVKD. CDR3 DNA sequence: TGTGCCATCAGTGAAGGACAACCGAGTAATTCACCCCTCCACTTT. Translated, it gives CAISEGQPSNSPLHF.

This chain's CDR3 is CASSTGPRGETQYF. Here the CDR3 DNA reads TGTGCCAGCAGCACTGGACCCCGAGGGGAGACCCAGTACTTC. This chain links TRBV11-2 with TRBJ2-5; tentative D call: TRBD2 (5 bases). Germline lookup yields CDR1 SGHAT and CDR2 FQNNGV. The CDR3 consists of 14 residues. V gave up 5 bases and J gave up 5 bases, with 15 bases separating them.

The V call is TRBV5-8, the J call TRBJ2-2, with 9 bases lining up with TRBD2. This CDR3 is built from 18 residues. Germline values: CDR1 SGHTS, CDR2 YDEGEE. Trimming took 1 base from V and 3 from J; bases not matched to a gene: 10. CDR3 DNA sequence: TGTGCCAGCAGCTTGATGCAGACTAGCGGCGAGCACACCGGGGAGCTGTTTTTT. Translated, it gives CASSLMQTSGEHTGELFF.

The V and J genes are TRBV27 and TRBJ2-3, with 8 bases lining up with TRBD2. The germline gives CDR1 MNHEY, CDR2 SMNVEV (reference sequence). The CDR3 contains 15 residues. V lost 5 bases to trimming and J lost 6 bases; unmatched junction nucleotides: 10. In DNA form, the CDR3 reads TGTGCCAGCAGTGTACTAGCGGTGTCCGTGGATACGCAGTATTTT. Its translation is CASSVLAVSVDTQYF.

Here the CDR3 DNA reads TGTGCCAGCTCACCAAGTCCGACAGGGACGGCGGGAAACACCATATATTTT. It codes for CASSPSPTGTAGNTIYF. The V gene is TRBV18, the J gene TRBJ1-3; TRBD1 agrees at 7 bases. V shed 2 bases and J 4 bases; nucleotides not matched to a gene: 11. There are 17 residues in the CDR3. Germline values: CDR1 KGHSH, CDR2 LQKENI.

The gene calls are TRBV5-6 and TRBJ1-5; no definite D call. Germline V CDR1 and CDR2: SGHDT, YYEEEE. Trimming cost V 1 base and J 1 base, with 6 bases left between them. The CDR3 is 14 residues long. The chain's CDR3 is CASSLPGSNQPQHF. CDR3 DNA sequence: TGTGCCAGCAGCTTGCCGGGGAGCAATCAGCCCCAGCATTTT.

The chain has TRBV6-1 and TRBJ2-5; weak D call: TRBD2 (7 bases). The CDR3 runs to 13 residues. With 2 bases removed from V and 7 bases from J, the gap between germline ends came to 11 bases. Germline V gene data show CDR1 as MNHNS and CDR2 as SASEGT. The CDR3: CASSESRGGTQYF. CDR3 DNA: TGTGCCAGCAGTGAATCTAGGGGGGGGACCCAGTACTTC.

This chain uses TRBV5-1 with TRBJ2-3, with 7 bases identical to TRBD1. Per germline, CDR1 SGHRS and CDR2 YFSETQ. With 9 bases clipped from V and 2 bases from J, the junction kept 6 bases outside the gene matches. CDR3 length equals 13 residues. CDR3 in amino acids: CATGTANTDTQYF. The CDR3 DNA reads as TGCGCCACCGGGACAGCCAACACAGATACGCAGTATTTT.

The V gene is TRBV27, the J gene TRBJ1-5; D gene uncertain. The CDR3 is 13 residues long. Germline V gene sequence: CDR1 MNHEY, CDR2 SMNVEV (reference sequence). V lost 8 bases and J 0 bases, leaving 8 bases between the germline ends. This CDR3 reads CASGEYSNQPQHF. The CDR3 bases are TGTGCCAGCGGGGAGTATAGCAATCAGCCCCAGCATTTT.

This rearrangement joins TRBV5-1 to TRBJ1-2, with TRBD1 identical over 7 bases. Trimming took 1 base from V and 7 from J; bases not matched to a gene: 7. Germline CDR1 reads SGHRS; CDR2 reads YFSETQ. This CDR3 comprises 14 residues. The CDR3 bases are TGCGCCAGCAGCTTGATTGACAGGGTGGTTGGCTACACCTTC. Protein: CASSLIDRVVGYTF. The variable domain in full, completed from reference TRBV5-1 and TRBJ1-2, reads KAGVTQTPRYLIKTRGQQVTLSCSPISGHRSVSWYQQTPGQGLQFLFEYFSETQRNKGNFPGRFSGRQFSNSRSEMNVSTLELGDSALYLCASSLIDRVVGYTFGSGTRLTVV.

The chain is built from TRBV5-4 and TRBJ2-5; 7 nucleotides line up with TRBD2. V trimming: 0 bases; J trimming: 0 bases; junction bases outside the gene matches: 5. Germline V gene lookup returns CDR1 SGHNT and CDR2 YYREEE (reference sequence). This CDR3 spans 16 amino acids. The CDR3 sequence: CASSLVNSGYQETQYF. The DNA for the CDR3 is TGTGCCAGCAGCTTGGTTAATAGCGGGTACCAAGAGACCCAGTACTTC. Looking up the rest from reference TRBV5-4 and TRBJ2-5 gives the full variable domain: ETGVTQSPTHLIKTRGQQVTLRCSSQSGHNTVSWYQQALGQGPQFIFQYYREEENGRGNFPPRFSGLQFPNYSSELNVNALELDDSALYLCASSLVNSGYQETQYFGPGTRLLVL.

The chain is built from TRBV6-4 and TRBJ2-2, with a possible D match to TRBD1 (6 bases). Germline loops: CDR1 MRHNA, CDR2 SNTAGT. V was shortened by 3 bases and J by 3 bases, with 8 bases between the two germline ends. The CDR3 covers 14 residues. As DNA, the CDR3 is TGTGCCAGCAGTGAGCAGGGGCACACCGGGGAGCTGTTTTTT. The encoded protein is CASSEQGHTGELFF.

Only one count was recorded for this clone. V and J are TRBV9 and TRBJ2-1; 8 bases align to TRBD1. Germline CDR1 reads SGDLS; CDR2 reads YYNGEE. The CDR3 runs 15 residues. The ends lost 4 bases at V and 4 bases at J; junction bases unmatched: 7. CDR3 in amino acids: CASSTGTGVYNEQFF. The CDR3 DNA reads TGTGCCAGCAGCACCGGGACAGGCGTATACAATGAGCAGTTCTTC. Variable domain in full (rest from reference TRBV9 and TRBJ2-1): DSGVTQTPKHLITATGQRVTLRCSPRSGDLSVYWYQQSLDQGLQFLIQYYNGEERAKGNILERFSAQQFPDLHSELNLSSLELGDSALYFCASSTGTGVYNEQFFGPGTRLTVL.

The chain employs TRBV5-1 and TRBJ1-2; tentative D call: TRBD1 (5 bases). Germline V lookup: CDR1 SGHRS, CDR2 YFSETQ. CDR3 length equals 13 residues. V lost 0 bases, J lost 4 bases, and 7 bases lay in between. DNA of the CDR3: TGCGCCAGCAGCTTGGGGACAACCTATGGCTACACCTTC. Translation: CASSLGTTYGYTF.

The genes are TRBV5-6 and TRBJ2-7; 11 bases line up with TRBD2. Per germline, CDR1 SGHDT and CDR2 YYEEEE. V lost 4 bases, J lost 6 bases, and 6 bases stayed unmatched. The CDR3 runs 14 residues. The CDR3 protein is CASSPTSGSVEQYF. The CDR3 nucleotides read TGTGCCAGCAGCCCCACTAGCGGGAGCGTCGAGCAGTACTTC.

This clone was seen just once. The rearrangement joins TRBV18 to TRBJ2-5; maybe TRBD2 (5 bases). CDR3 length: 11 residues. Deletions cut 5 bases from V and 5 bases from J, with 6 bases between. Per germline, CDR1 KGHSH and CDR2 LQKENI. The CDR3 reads CASSSGETQYF. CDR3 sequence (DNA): TGTGCCAGCTCATCGGGGGAGACCCAGTACTTC. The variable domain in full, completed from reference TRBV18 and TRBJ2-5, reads NAGVMQNPRHLVRRRGQEARLRCSPMKGHSHVYWYRQLPEEGLKFMVYLQKENIIDESGMPKERFSAEFPKEGPSILRIQQVVRGDSAAYFCASSSGETQYFGPGTRLLVL.

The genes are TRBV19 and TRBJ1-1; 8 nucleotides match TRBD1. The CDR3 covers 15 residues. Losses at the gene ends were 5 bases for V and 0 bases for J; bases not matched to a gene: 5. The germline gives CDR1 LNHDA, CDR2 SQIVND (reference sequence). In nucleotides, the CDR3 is TGTGCCAGTAGTCTCTGGACAGGGATGAACACTGAAGCTTTCTTT. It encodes CASSLWTGMNTEAFF.

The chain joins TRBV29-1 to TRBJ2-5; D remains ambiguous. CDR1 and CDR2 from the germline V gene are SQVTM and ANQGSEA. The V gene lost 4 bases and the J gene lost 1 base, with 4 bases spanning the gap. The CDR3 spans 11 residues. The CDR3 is CSVVAQETQYF. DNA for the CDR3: TGCAGCGTTGTAGCCCAAGAGACCCAGTACTTC.

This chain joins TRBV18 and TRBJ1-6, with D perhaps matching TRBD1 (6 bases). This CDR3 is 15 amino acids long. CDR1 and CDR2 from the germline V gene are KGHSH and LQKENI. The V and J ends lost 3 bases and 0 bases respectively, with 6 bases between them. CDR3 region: CASSPDSSYNSPLHF. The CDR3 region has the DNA TGTGCCAGCTCACCGGACAGCTCCTATAATTCACCCCTCCACTTT.

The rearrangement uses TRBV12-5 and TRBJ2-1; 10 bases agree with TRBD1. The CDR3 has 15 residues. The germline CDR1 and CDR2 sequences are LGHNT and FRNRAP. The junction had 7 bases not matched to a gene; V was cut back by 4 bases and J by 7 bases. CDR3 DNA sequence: TGTGCTAGTGGTTCGACAGGGGGCGTCAAAAATGAGCAGTTCTTC. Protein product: CASGSTGGVKNEQFF.